Below are 28 T cell receptor beta chains sequenced from a single sample in a study of technical replicates of blood from a handful of donors (TCRdb year 2017). Library generation was performed with the immunoSEQ multiplex PCR assay. The table was pulled from immuneACCESS by TCRdb, which kept in-frame rearrangements only. Such tables lose some clones; where checked, under half of the loss comes from unresolved V genes, and the rest has no known cause. This sample gives 80,000 to 95,000 clones in total; roughly 96% of them show up just once. The biggest ten clones account for about 0.31% of the sample. The sequencing sample was made of T cells isolated from PBMCs. The receptors originated from a human donor in good health.

This chain uses TRBV9 with TRBJ2-1; 7 nucleotides match TRBD1. Germline CDR1 is SGDLS and CDR2 is YYNGEE. The J segment lost 2 bases and the V segment lost 3 bases, leaving 8 bases of the junction unmatched. This CDR3 contains 16 residues. The CDR3 DNA reads as TGTGCCAGCAGCGCGGGACAGCCGGTGGCCTACAATGAGCAGTTCTTC. This codes for CASSAGQPVAYNEQFF.

The rearrangement links TRBV4-2 to TRBJ1-2, with a possible D match to TRBD1 (5 bases). Germline CDR1 reads LGHNA; CDR2 reads YNFKEQ. CDR3 length equals 14 residues. V was shortened by 0 bases and J by 5 bases, with 10 bases between the two germline ends. The CDR3 sequence: CASSQDQGWYGYTF. In DNA, the CDR3 is TGTGCCAGCAGCCAAGATCAGGGTTGGTATGGCTACACCTTC.

This chain connects TRBV4-2 to TRBJ2-1; TRBD2 aligns across 14 bases. CDR1 and CDR2 from the germline V gene are LGHNA and YNFKEQ. This CDR3 spans 18 amino acids. The V gene end was trimmed by 1 base and the J gene end by 9 bases; junction bases not matched to a gene: 11. CDR3 residues: CASSQVFGTSGSGGEQFF. The DNA for the CDR3 is TGTGCCAGCAGCCAAGTATTTGGGACTAGCGGGAGCGGGGGTGAGCAGTTCTTC.

The chain is built from TRBV9 and TRBJ1-1; D is uncertain. Germline CDR1 SGDLS, CDR2 YYNGEE. Trimming removed 4 bases at V and 2 bases at J, with 15 bases between. The CDR3 is 15 amino acids. The CDR3, as DNA: TGTGCCAGCAGCCCTCTACAGTACCGAAACACTGAAGCTTTCTTT. This sequence encodes CASSPLQYRNTEAFF.

V gene TRBV5-1 combines with J gene TRBJ2-2; D is unresolved. V lost 1 base and J 7 bases, leaving 8 bases between the germline ends. The CDR3 extends over 13 amino acids. Germline V CDR1 and CDR2: SGHRS, YFSETQ. The CDR3 region is CASSLREDGELFF. In DNA, the CDR3 is TGCGCCAGCAGCTTGCGCGAGGACGGGGAGCTGTTTTTT.

The V gene is TRBV21-1, the J gene TRBJ2-7; the table assigns TRBD2, which was not confirmed against the DNA. TRBV21-1 is shown as a pseudogene. The CDR3 is made up of 15 amino acids. The CDR3 bases are TGTGCCAGCAGCACTGTGAGGAGAAATCCCTACGAGCAGTACTTC. It is translated as CASSTVRRNPYEQYF.

The rearrangement uses TRBV19 and TRBJ1-4; D gene uncertain. This CDR3 has 14 residues. Germline V CDR1 and CDR2: LNHDA, SQIVND (reference sequence). Trimming took off 8 bases at V and 3 bases at J, with 13 bases between the two ends. In nucleotides, the CDR3 is TGTGCCAGTTCCGGGAGGCAGCCTAATGAAAAACTGTTTTTT. Its protein is CASSGRQPNEKLFF.

This chain joins TRBV30 and TRBJ2-3; no definite D call. V was trimmed by 0 bases and J by 2 bases, leaving 9 bases between them. This CDR3 has 14 amino acids. From germline, CDR1 is GTSNPN and CDR2 SVGIG (reference sequence). The CDR3 DNA is TGTGCCTGGAGTGTACTAACTTACACAGATACGCAGTATTTT. Its translation: CAWSVLTYTDTQYF. The full variable domain, rest sourced from reference TRBV30 and TRBJ2-3, is SQTIHQWPATLVQPVGSPLSLECTVEGTSNPNLYWYRQAAGRGLQLLFYSVGIGQISSEVPQNLSASRPQDRQFILSSKKLLLSDSGFYLCAWSVLTYTDTQYFGPGTRLTVL.

The V gene is TRBV7-6, the J gene TRBJ2-1; 12 bases match TRBD2. Germline values: CDR1 SGHVS, CDR2 FNYEAQ. CDR3 size: 14 residues. V dropped 3 bases and J dropped 7; count of bases not matched to a gene: 1. CDR3 amino acids: CASSFLAGGNEQFF. The DNA of the CDR3 is TGTGCCAGCAGCTTCCTAGCGGGGGGGAATGAGCAGTTCTTC.

This clone was found once. V usage is TRBV5-8 and J usage is TRBJ1-1; a possible D gene is TRBD1 (6 bases). The CDR3 runs 15 residues. Germline lookup yields CDR1 SGHTS and CDR2 YDEGEE. The V gene lost 4 bases and the J gene lost 6 bases, with 19 bases spanning the gap. CDR3 sequence reads: CASSPRQVFVAEAFF. CDR3 in DNA: TGTGCCAGCAGCCCCAGACAGGTCTTTGTTGCTGAAGCTTTCTTT.

The genes are TRBV15 and TRBJ2-5; 7 bases match TRBD1. Germline CDR1 LNHNV, CDR2 YYDKDF (reference sequence). The CDR3 length is 19 residues. V lost 0 bases and J lost 3; bases outside the gene matches: 16. Written as DNA, the CDR3 is TGTGCCACCAGCAGAGATCAGGCTTACGAGGGGGCTTGGGAAGAGACCCAGTACTTC. Translation: CATSRDQAYEGAWEETQYF.

V is TRBV2 and J is TRBJ2-2; D gene uncertain. CDR3 length: 14 amino acids. Trimming left V 8 bases short and J 3 bases short, with 13 bases between. Germline CDR1 is SNHLY and CDR2 is FYNNEI. CDR3 DNA: TGTGCCAGCCAGTGGGCCTATTACACCGGGGAGCTGTTTTTT. Its translation is CASQWAYYTGELFF.

In nucleotides, the CDR3 is TGTGCCAGCAGCCTCGAGGCGGGAGGGCCCTACGAGCAGTACTTC. Protein: CASSLEAGGPYEQYF. This sequence joins TRBV9 and TRBJ2-7; 9 bases fit TRBD2. The V gene end was trimmed by 4 bases and the J gene end by 2 bases; junction bases not matched to a gene: 7. CDR3 length: 15 residues. From germline, CDR1 is SGDLS and CDR2 YYNGEE.

The gene calls are TRBV9 and TRBJ2-7; 7 nucleotides align to TRBD2. Unmatched junction bases numbered 5, after V lost 4 bases and J lost 1 base. The germline gives CDR1 SGDLS, CDR2 YYNGEE. The CDR3 extends over 14 amino acids. CDR3 residues: CASSPTSASYEQYF. The CDR3, as DNA: TGTGCCAGCAGCCCCACTAGCGCGTCCTACGAGCAGTACTTC.

This rearrangement joins TRBV4-3 to TRBJ1-1; D is possibly TRBD1 (6 bases). Germline CDR1 and CDR2: LGHNA and YSLEER. The CDR3 is 15 amino acids. V lost 0 bases to trimming and J lost 3 bases, with 11 bases between them. CDR3 sequence reads: CASSQDPRGDTEAFF. As DNA, the CDR3 is TGCGCCAGCAGCCAAGATCCCAGGGGCGACACTGAAGCTTTCTTT.

A single count supports this clone. The chain carries TRBV4-1 and TRBJ1-1; D is unclear. Trimming pared 1 base from V and 1 base from J, leaving 10 bases between. The CDR3 is 15 amino acids. CDR1 and CDR2 (germline): MGHRA, YSYEKL. The DNA of the CDR3 is TGCGCCAGCAGCCAAGCCTCGTCGAGGAACACTGAAGCTTTCTTT. Amino acid sequence: CASSQASSRNTEAFF.

The V call is TRBV5-6, the J call TRBJ2-2; weak D call: TRBD1 (5 bases). The CDR3 loop spans 15 amino acids. Germline-derived CDR1 and CDR2 are SGHDT and YYEEEE. Trimming cost V 0 bases and J 5 bases, with 11 bases left between them. The CDR3 loop is CASSLERGLTGELFF. CDR3 DNA sequence: TGTGCCAGCAGCTTGGAAAGGGGTCTTACCGGGGAGCTGTTTTTT.

This CDR3 reads CASSGPTGTGPGEQYF. CDR3 nucleotides: TGTGCCAGCAGTGGGCCGACCGGGACAGGACCCGGCGAGCAGTACTTC. V gene TRBV6-1 combines with J gene TRBJ2-7, with TRBD1 matching 8 bases. V shed 4 bases and J 6 bases; nucleotides not matched to a gene: 14. The CDR3 covers 16 residues. In germline, CDR1 is MNHNS, CDR2 SASEGT.

The chain joins TRBV27 to TRBJ2-4, with unresolved D. With 3 bases removed from V and 0 bases from J, the gap between germline ends came to 12 bases. This CDR3 is built from 16 residues. Germline lookup yields CDR1 MNHEY and CDR2 SMNVEV (reference sequence). The CDR3: CASSLEGLVAKNIQYF. The CDR3 DNA reads as TGTGCCAGCAGTTTGGAAGGCCTAGTAGCCAAAAACATTCAGTACTTC.

Written as DNA, the CDR3 is TGCGCCAGCAGCCCTAAATCCGGGACAGGGGGTACCGGGGCCAACGTCCTGACTTTC. It encodes CASSPKSGTGGTGANVLTF. The chain employs TRBV5-1 and TRBJ2-6; 11 nucleotides line up with TRBD1. Per germline, CDR1 SGHRS and CDR2 YFSETQ. This CDR3 contains 19 residues. V dropped 4 bases and J dropped 4; count of bases not matched to a gene: 13. The variable domain in full, completed from reference TRBV5-1 and TRBJ2-6, reads KAGVTQTPRYLIKTRGQQVTLSCSPISGHRSVSWYQQTPGQGLQFLFEYFSETQRNKGNFPGRFSGRQFSNSRSEMNVSTLELGDSALYLCASSPKSGTGGTGANVLTFGAGSRLTVL.

Only one count was recorded for this clone. The chain combines TRBV30 with TRBJ1-2; D is uncertain. Germline CDR1 is GTSNPN and CDR2 is SVGIG (reference sequence). Trimming shortened V by 1 base and J by 8 bases, and 8 bases separated the two germline ends. The CDR3 consists of 11 residues. CDR3 sequence (DNA): TGTGCCTGGAGTGATCGTGGCGGCTACACCTTC. This gives the protein CAWSDRGGYTF.

The CDR3: CAWTRLAGASEQYF. CDR3 coding DNA: TGTGCCTGGACAAGACTAGCGGGAGCGTCCGAGCAGTACTTC. The V and J genes are TRBV30 and TRBJ2-7; 12 nucleotides line up with TRBD2. V shed 4 bases and J 6 bases; nucleotides not matched to a gene: 7. The germline V gene has CDR1 GTSNPN and CDR2 SVGIG (reference sequence). The CDR3 loop spans 14 amino acids.

The chain recombines TRBV30 with TRBJ2-7, with TRBD1 identical over 8 bases. This CDR3 has 13 residues. CDR1 GTSNPN and CDR2 SVGIG come from the germline V gene (reference sequence). The ends lost 0 bases at V and 6 bases at J; junction bases unmatched: 4. The CDR3 reads CAWSVFGTGEQYF. The CDR3 nucleotides read TGTGCCTGGAGTGTGTTCGGGACAGGCGAGCAGTACTTC.

The chain has TRBV11-2 and TRBJ2-1, with 8 bases fitting TRBD1. Per germline, CDR1 SGHAT and CDR2 FQNNGV. J was trimmed by 7 bases and V by 6 bases; bases with no gene match: 8. The length of the CDR3 is 14 residues. The CDR3 spells CASSTGGSGNEQFF. CDR3 DNA sequence: TGTGCCAGCAGTACAGGGGGATCTGGGAATGAGCAGTTCTTC. The whole variable domain, filled in from reference TRBV11-2 and TRBJ2-1, reads EAGVAQSPRYKIIEKRQSVAFWCNPISGHATLYWYQQILGQGPKLLIQFQNNGVVDDSQLPKDRFSAERLKGVDSTLKIQPAKLEDSAVYLCASSTGGSGNEQFFGPGTRLTVL.

The V call is TRBV6-5, the J call TRBJ2-7, with D perhaps matching TRBD1 (6 bases). Germline V lookup: CDR1 MNHEY, CDR2 SVGAGI. V dropped 2 bases and J dropped 3 bases, with 11 bases sitting between them. There are 14 residues in the CDR3. CDR3: CASSYPGQFYEQYF. The CDR3 DNA follows: TGTGCCAGCAGTTACCCCGGACAGTTCTACGAGCAGTACTTC.

The rearrangement links TRBV11-2 to TRBJ2-7; D might be TRBD2 (6 bases). CDR1 is SGHAT and CDR2 is FQNNGV in the germline V gene. This CDR3 is built from 15 residues. Deletions cut 1 base from V and 7 bases from J, with 17 bases between. The CDR3 is CASSLGGGGIREQYF. The DNA for the CDR3 is TGTGCCAGCAGCTTAGGAGGAGGCGGGATAAGGGAGCAGTACTTC.

The chain combines TRBV11-3 with TRBJ2-1; perhaps TRBD1 as D (5 bases). The germline V and J ends were trimmed by 5 bases and 7 bases, with 15 bases remaining between them. Germline-derived CDR1 and CDR2 are SGHNT and YENEEA. The CDR3 loop spans 14 amino acids. DNA of the CDR3: TGTGCCAGCAGCCCGCTCAGGGCAGGTAATGAGCAGTTCTTC. Amino acids: CASSPLRAGNEQFF.

V and J are TRBV28 and TRBJ2-3; 8 bases match TRBD1. The CDR3 loop spans 17 amino acids. V was clipped by 6 bases and J by 2 bases; unmatched bases: 13. Germline values: CDR1 MDHEN, CDR2 SYDVKM. The chain's CDR3 is CASSLGFGTGLTDTQYF. CDR3 coding DNA: TGTGCCAGCAGCCTAGGCTTCGGGACAGGACTCACAGATACGCAGTATTTT.